A single sample gave rise to the 14 T cell receptor beta chains below, sequenced in a study of OX40 agonist ivuxolimab in advanced cancers. Clones were sequenced by immunoSEQ multiplex PCR, and TCRdb holds only the in-frame ones, with some missing. Of about 62,000 clones detected, more than 65% appear once; the ten largest clones hold approximately 10%. Sequences were derived from CD4+ or CD8+ T cells sorted from blood, sampled in a trial of the OX40 agonist ivuxolimab. These receptors all come from an adult with an advanced solid tumor such as melanoma, head and neck, liver or kidney cancer.

This chain uses TRBV2 with TRBJ2-1; D not resolved. CDR3 length: 15 residues. V was pared by 3 bases and J by 2 bases, with 11 bases between. Germline CDR1 and CDR2: SNHLY and FYNNEI. The CDR3 here is CASSEDLGTYNEQFF. CDR3 sequence (DNA): TGTGCCAGCAGTGAGGATCTGGGAACCTACAATGAGCAGTTCTTC. The variable domain in full, with the rest retrieved from reference TRBV2 and TRBJ2-1, is EPEVTQTPSHQVTQMGQEVILRCVPISNHLYFYWYRQILGQKVEFLVSFYNNEISEKSEIFDDQFSVERPDGSNFTLKIRSTKLEDSAMYFCASSEDLGTYNEQFFGPGTRLTVL.

This chain's CDR3 is CASSAPRRETQYF. DNA for the CDR3: TGTGCCAGCAGCGCCCCGCGACGGGAGACCCAGTACTTC. The J gene is TRBJ2-5, the V gene TRBV9; D unclear. V lost 3 bases to trimming and J lost 5 bases, with 11 bases between them. Germline lookup yields CDR1 SGDLS and CDR2 YYNGEE. CDR3 length: 13 residues.

This clone is a singleton in its sample. The chain couples TRBV19 to TRBJ1-2, with a tentative D call TRBD1 (6 bases). The CDR3 is made up of 15 amino acids. Germline values: CDR1 LNHDA, CDR2 SQIVND (reference sequence). V lost 6 bases and J 5 bases, leaving 19 bases between the germline ends. CDR3 loop: CASRGNTGTLYGYTF. The CDR3 DNA reads as TGTGCCAGTAGGGGAAATACCGGGACATTGTATGGCTACACCTTC.

This sequence joins TRBV9 and TRBJ2-1; no reliable D call. The germline gives CDR1 SGDLS, CDR2 YYNGEE. Between the trimmed V and J ends, which lost 3 bases and 7 bases, there was a span of 17 bases. The CDR3 has 15 amino acids. CDR3 region: CASSAPLGVGNEQFF. The CDR3 DNA reads TGTGCCAGCAGCGCCCCTCTTGGGGTAGGTAATGAGCAGTTCTTC.

This rearrangement joins TRBV7-6 to TRBJ2-7, with D possibly called TRBD1 or TRBD2 (5 bases each). The CDR3 sequence is 14 residues long. V shed 1 base and J shed 3 bases, with 10 bases lying between them. Germline V gene data show CDR1 as SGHVS and CDR2 as FNYEAQ. CDR3 bases: TGTGCCAGCAGCTTAGGAGGGGTCCACTACGAGCAGTACTTC. Translating gives CASSLGGVHYEQYF.

The genes are TRBV18 and TRBJ1-1; unclear D gene. CDR1 KGHSH and CDR2 LQKENI come from the germline V gene. V was cut by 6 bases and J by 11 bases, with 19 bases left in between. The CDR3 sequence is 13 residues long. This chain's CDR3 is CASSETPPHDAFF. The CDR3 nucleotides are TGTGCCAGCTCTGAGACACCTCCTCATGATGCTTTCTTT.

This clone appeared once. The chain carries TRBV5-5 and TRBJ1-1; D unclear. The CDR3 contains 13 residues. V lost 1 base and J 1 base, leaving 5 bases between the germline ends. Germline lookup yields CDR1 SGHKS and CDR2 YYEKEE (reference sequence). The CDR3 spells CASSLLSNTEAFF. CDR3 in DNA: TGTGCCAGCAGCTTGTTGTCGAACACTGAAGCTTTCTTT.

This rearrangement joins TRBV4-3 to TRBJ2-5; no definite D call. The J call may be mistaken, given a closer DNA end match to TRBJ2-7. Germline-derived CDR1 and CDR2 are LGHNA and YSLEER. The CDR3 runs 15 residues. The CDR3 loop is CASSQSQIASYEQYF. CDR3 coding DNA: TGCGCCAGCAGCCAATCACAGATCGCTTCCTACGAGCAGTACTTC.

This clone was observed a few times. The rearrangement joins TRBV27 to TRBJ2-5, with TRBD1 matching 9 bases. The trim removed 5 bases at V and 5 bases at J, leaving 9 bases unmatched. The CDR3 loop spans 15 amino acids. The germline CDR1 and CDR2 sequences are MNHEY and SMNVEV (reference sequence). The CDR3 spells CASSPIGTGWETQYF. The DNA for the CDR3 is TGTGCCAGCAGTCCAATAGGGACAGGGTGGGAGACCCAGTACTTC.

The V and J genes are TRBV5-1 and TRBJ2-3; D is unresolved. CDR3 length: 13 residues. Germline CDR1 and CDR2: SGHRS and YFSETQ. V lost 3 bases and J 0 bases, leaving 5 bases between the germline ends. DNA of the CDR3: TGCGCCAGCAGCTCGGGTAGCACAGATACGCAGTATTTT. Protein: CASSSGSTDTQYF.

The chain couples TRBV27 to TRBJ1-3; the D gene is possibly TRBD1 (5 bases). The CDR3 has 12 residues. Per the germline V gene, CDR1 is MNHEY and CDR2 is SMNVEV (reference sequence). With 8 bases removed from V and 4 bases from J, the gap between germline ends came to 9 bases. In nucleotides, the CDR3 is TGTGCCAGCGGGGACGTAGGAAACACCATATATTTT. The encoded protein is CASGDVGNTIYF.

This chain links TRBV11-2 with TRBJ2-7; a possible D gene is TRBD2 (6 bases). The ends were cut back, 1 base at V and 2 bases at J, with 12 bases in the middle. The CDR3 has 15 residues. The V gene's germline CDR1 is SGHAT and CDR2 FQNNGV. As DNA, the CDR3 is TGTGCCAGCAGCTTAGTGGGTGGAGGGGCCTACGAGCAGTACTTC. Translating it yields CASSLVGGGAYEQYF.

As concerns this clone: The sample holds other DNA sequences that translate to the same CDR3. The rearrangement joins TRBV19 to TRBJ2-7; D is unresolved. The CDR3 totals 15 residues. The germline V gene has CDR1 LNHDA and CDR2 SQIVND (reference sequence). V was pared by 6 bases and J by 0 bases, with 15 bases between. The CDR3 sequence is CASSTTRYSSYEQYF. The CDR3, as DNA: TGTGCCAGTAGCACCACGCGGTATAGCTCCTACGAGCAGTACTTC. The complete variable domain, with remaining parts taken from reference TRBV19 and TRBJ2-7, reads DGGITQSPKYLFRKEGQNVTLSCEQNLNHDAMYWYRQDPGQGLRLIYYSQIVNDFQKGDIAEGYSVSREKKESFPLTVTSAQKNPTAFYLCASSTTRYSSYEQYFGPGTRLTVT.

V usage is TRBV4-1 and J usage is TRBJ2-5; TRBD2 matches 12 bases. The ends lost 1 base at V and 2 bases at J; junction bases unmatched: 2. Germline lookup yields CDR1 MGHRA and CDR2 YSYEKL. This CDR3 is 16 amino acids long. The CDR3 coding sequence is TGCGCCAGCAGCCAAGGGACTAGCGGGATACAAGAGACCCAGTACTTC. Translating it yields CASSQGTSGIQETQYF.